These 11 T cell receptor beta chains were sequenced from one sample in a study of blood T cell repertoires in COVID-19. Sequencing was performed with immunoSEQ multiplex PCR; in TCRdb, only in-frame clones are kept and a portion is missing. The table has roughly 120,000 clones, around 90% seen once; the top ten hold under 4.5%. The source material was peripheral blood. The receptors here all came from a man in his fifties with active COVID-19.

The chain links TRBV30 to TRBJ1-5; D is undetermined. V lost 4 bases and J lost 0, with 7 bases in between. The CDR3 loop spans 13 amino acids. Germline V gene sequence: CDR1 GTSNPN, CDR2 SVGIG (reference sequence). CDR3 DNA sequence: TGTGCCTGGACGCAGAATAGCAATCAGCCCCAGCATTTT. Translating gives CAWTQNSNQPQHF.

The chain is built from TRBV19 and TRBJ1-4, with D possibly TRBD1 on 6 matching bases. V was shortened by 4 bases and J by 8 bases, with 17 bases between the two germline ends. The CDR3 length is 15 residues. CDR1 is LNHDA and CDR2 is SQIVND in the germline V gene (reference sequence). As DNA, the CDR3 is TGTGCCAGTAGTACGCCCTGGAGGGGGGGGGAAAAACTGTTTTTT. This sequence encodes CASSTPWRGGEKLFF.

The J gene is TRBJ2-7, the V gene TRBV6-5, with TRBD2 matching 11 bases. Germline loops: CDR1 MNHEY, CDR2 SVGAGI. The CDR3 loop spans 14 amino acids. After removal of 5 bases from V and 5 bases from J, the junction contained 5 bases not matched to a gene. The CDR3 region is CASSTGTSGNEQYF. CDR3 DNA sequence: TGTGCCAGCAGTACCGGGACTAGCGGAAACGAGCAGTACTTC.

The chain couples TRBV19 to TRBJ2-1; 12 bases fit TRBD2. The CDR3 has 17 amino acids. Germline CDR1 is LNHDA and CDR2 is SQIVND (reference sequence). V was clipped by 1 base and J by 5 bases; unmatched bases: 6. DNA for the CDR3: TGTGCCAGTAGTATAGGGAGGACTAGCGGGAATAACAATGAGCAGTTCTTC. This codes for CASSIGRTSGNNNEQFF.

CDR3 DNA: TGTGCCAGCAGCCCGTTCTCTGTAGATACGCAGTATTTT. Protein: CASSPFSVDTQYF. V usage is TRBV7-3 and J usage is TRBJ2-3; D unclear. The CDR3 contains 13 residues. Trimming cost V 5 bases and J 5 bases, with 11 bases left between them. CDR1 SGHTA and CDR2 FQGTGA come from the germline V gene.

The chain joins TRBV7-2 to TRBJ1-2; 7 bases align to TRBD1. Germline CDR1 and CDR2: SGHTA and FQGNSA. With V trimmed by 1 base and J by 7 bases, 6 bases remained unmatched. The CDR3 is 14 amino acids. CDR3: CASSLGQGGGGYTF. Written as DNA, the CDR3 is TGTGCCAGCAGCTTAGGCCAGGGGGGCGGTGGCTACACCTTC.

CDR3 sequence reads: CSVGEGGSTDTQYF. CDR3 coding DNA: TGCAGCGTTGGAGAGGGCGGGAGCACAGATACGCAGTATTTT. The rearrangement joins TRBV29-1 to TRBJ2-3, with a weak D call TRBD2 (5 bases). Germline V gene sequence: CDR1 SQVTM, CDR2 ANQGSEA. The CDR3 runs to 14 residues. The V end was cut by 4 bases, the J end by 0 bases, with 11 bases between.

V usage is TRBV11-3 and J usage is TRBJ2-1; TRBD2 agrees at 10 bases. Unmatched junction bases numbered 9, after V lost 3 bases and J lost 7 bases. The germline V gene encodes CDR1 SGHNT and CDR2 YENEEA. CDR3 length equals 16 residues. CDR3 nucleotides: TGTGCCAGCAGCTTTGTCCTAGCGGGAGTGGGTAATGAGCAGTTCTTC. The encoded protein is CASSFVLAGVGNEQFF.

The chain couples TRBV7-2 to TRBJ2-2, with TRBD2 identical over 9 bases. Per germline, CDR1 SGHTA and CDR2 FQGNSA. This CDR3 region has 17 residues. The V gene end was trimmed by 4 bases and the J gene end by 5 bases; junction bases not matched to a gene: 11. CDR3 bases: TGTGCCAGCAGCTCCATTAGCGGGAGCGCCTATACCGGGGAGCTGTTTTTT. Translated: CASSSISGSAYTGELFF.

The rearrangement joins TRBV2 to TRBJ2-5, with 9 bases fitting TRBD1. This CDR3 has 13 amino acids. Germline V gene lookup returns CDR1 SNHLY and CDR2 FYNNEI. The J segment lost 5 bases and the V segment lost 5 bases, leaving 3 bases of the junction unmatched. The CDR3 here is CASSWDRVETQYF. The CDR3 coding sequence is TGTGCCAGCAGTTGGGACAGGGTCGAGACCCAGTACTTC.

The chain carries TRBV5-1 and TRBJ2-1; 12 nucleotides match TRBD1. V lost 8 bases, J lost 10 bases, and 10 bases stayed unmatched. Germline V gene sequence: CDR1 SGHRS, CDR2 YFSETQ. The CDR3 sequence is 14 residues long. This CDR3 is CASVTGTGGGEQFF. The CDR3 DNA reads as TGCGCCAGTGTGACCGGGACAGGGGGCGGGGAGCAGTTCTTC.